Many counts were recorded for the clone carrying this T cell receptor beta chain. Antigen: not known. V trimming: 1 base; J trimming: 5 bases; junction bases outside the gene matches: 10. The germline gives CDR1 SGHTA, CDR2 FQGNSA. CDR3 length equals 17 residues. The sample comes from a study of T cell repertoires in cytomegalovirus infection. Study in general: An indication of both CMV infection and matching HLA type came from public TCR beta signatures.

TCRdb reanalysed the reads using MiXCR and keeps one entry per CDR3 protein. The sample shows around 120,000 distinct CDR3 sequences, about 24% of them seen only once. The J gene is TRBJ2-3, the V gene TRBV7-2; 9 nucleotides match TRBD2. Input material: PBMCs, sequenced either directly or after in vitro stimulation (not recorded which). The receptor was isolated from a human donor in good health (CMV status not recorded). Some clones in this sample may be carry-over from other donors' samples. Here the CDR3 reads CASSLVKREVSGDTQYF. The CDR3 DNA is TGTGCCAGCAGCTTAGTGAAGCGGGAGGTCTCTGGAGATACGCAGTATTTT.